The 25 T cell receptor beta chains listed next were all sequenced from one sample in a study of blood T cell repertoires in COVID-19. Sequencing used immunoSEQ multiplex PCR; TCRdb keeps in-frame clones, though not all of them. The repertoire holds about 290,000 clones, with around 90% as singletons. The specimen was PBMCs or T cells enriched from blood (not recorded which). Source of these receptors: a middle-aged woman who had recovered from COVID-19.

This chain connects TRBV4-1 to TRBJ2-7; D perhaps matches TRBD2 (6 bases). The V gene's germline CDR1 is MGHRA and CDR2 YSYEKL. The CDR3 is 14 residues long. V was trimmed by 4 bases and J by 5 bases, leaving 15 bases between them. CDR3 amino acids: CASSPRGGVDEQYF. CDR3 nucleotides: TGCGCCAGCAGCCCCCGAGGAGGGGTCGACGAGCAGTACTTC.

The CDR3 region is CASSYPGVQPQHF. The CDR3 DNA is TGTGCCAGCAGTTACCCCGGGGTTCAGCCCCAGCATTTT. The chain is built from TRBV6-2 or TRBV6-3 and TRBJ1-5, with D uncertain. V was trimmed by 2 bases and J by 6 bases, leaving 8 bases between them. The germline gives CDR1 MNHEY, CDR2 SVGEGT. CDR3 size: 13 residues.

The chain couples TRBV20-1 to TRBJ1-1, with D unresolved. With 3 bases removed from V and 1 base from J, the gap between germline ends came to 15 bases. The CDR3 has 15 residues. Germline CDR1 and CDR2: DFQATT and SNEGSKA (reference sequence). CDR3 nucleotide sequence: TGCAGTGCTAGTCGCGGAAAGTACTCGAACACTGAAGCTTTCTTT. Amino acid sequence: CSASRGKYSNTEAFF.

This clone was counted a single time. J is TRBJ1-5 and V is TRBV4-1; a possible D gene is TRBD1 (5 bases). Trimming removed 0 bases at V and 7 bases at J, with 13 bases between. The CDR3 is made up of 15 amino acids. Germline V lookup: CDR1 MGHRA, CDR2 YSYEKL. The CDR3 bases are TGCGCCAGCAGCCAAGACGGGGGAGTAACGCAGCCCCAGCATTTT. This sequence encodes CASSQDGGVTQPQHF.

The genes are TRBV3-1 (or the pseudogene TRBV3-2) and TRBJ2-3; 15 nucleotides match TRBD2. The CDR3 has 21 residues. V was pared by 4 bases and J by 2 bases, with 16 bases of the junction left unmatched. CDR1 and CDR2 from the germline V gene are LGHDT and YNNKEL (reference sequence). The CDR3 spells CASSPTNIGLAGGVDTDTQYF. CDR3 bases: TGTGCCAGCAGCCCCACGAATATTGGACTAGCGGGAGGGGTTGACACAGATACGCAGTATTTT.

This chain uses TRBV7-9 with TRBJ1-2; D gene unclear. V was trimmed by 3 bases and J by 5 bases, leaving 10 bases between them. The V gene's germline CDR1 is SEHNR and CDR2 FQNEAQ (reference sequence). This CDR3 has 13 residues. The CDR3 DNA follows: TGTGCCAGCAGCTTTGGCACGAATTATGGCTACACCTTC. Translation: CASSFGTNYGYTF. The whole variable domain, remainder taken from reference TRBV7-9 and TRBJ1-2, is DTGVSQNPRHKITKRGQNVTFRCDPISEHNRLYWYRQTLGQGPEFLTYFQNEAQLEKSRLLSDRFSAERPKGSFSTLEIQRTEQGDSAMYLCASSFGTNYGYTFGSGTRLTVV.

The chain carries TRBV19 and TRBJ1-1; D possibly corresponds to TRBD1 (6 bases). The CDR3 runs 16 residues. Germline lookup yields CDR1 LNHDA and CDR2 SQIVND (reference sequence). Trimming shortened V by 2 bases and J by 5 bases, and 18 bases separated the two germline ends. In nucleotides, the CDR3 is TGTGCCAGTAGTATACCGGGGGGCGAATGGAGGACTGAAGCTTTCTTT. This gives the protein CASSIPGGEWRTEAFF.

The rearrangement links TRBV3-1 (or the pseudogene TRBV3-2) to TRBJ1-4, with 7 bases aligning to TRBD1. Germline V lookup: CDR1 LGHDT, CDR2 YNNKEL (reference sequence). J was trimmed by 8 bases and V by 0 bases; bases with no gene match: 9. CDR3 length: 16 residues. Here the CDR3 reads CASSQDGTRGNEKLFF. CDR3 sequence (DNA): TGTGCCAGCAGCCAAGATGGTACCAGGGGGAACGAAAAACTGTTTTTT.

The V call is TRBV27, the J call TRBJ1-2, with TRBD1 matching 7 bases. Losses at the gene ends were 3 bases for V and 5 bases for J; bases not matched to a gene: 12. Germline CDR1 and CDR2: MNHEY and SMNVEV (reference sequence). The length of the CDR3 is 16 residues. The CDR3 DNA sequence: TGTGCCAGCAGTTTTTACGACCAGGGGGTTCTTTATGGCTACACCTTC. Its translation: CASSFYDQGVLYGYTF.

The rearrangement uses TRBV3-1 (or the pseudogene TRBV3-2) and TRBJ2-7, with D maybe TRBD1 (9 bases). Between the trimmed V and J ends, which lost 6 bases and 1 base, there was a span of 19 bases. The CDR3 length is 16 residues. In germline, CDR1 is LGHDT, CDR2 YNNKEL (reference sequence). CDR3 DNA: TGTGCCAGCAGACCACGGGGGGGACAGGGATCCTACGAGCAGTACTTC. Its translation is CASRPRGGQGSYEQYF.

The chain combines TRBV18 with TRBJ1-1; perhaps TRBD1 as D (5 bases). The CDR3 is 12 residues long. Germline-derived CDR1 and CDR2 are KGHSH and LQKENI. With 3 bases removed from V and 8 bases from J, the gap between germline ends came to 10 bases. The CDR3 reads CASSPGGREAFF. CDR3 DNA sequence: TGTGCCAGCTCACCGGGGGGACGAGAAGCTTTCTTT.

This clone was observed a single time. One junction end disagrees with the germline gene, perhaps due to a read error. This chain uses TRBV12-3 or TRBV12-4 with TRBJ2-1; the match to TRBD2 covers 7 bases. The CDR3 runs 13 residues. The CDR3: CASSLPPGGRVVF. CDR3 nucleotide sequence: TGTGCCAGCAGTTTACCCCCCGGTGGGAGGGTAGTCTTC.

CDR3 DNA sequence: TGTGCCAGCAGCTTATATGTTAGTGAGACCCAGTACTTC. Its translation is CASSLYVSETQYF. The J gene is TRBJ2-5, the V gene TRBV7-2; no reliable D call. Germline assignment: CDR1 SGHTA and CDR2 FQGNSA. Trimming left V 2 bases short and J 5 bases short, with 9 bases between. The CDR3 has 13 amino acids.

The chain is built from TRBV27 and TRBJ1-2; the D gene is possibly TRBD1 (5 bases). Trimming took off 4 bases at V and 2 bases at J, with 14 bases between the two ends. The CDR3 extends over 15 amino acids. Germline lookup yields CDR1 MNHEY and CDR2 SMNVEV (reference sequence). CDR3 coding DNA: TGTGCCAGCAGTTCAGCTACAGGAACCAACTATGGCTACACCTTC. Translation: CASSSATGTNYGYTF.

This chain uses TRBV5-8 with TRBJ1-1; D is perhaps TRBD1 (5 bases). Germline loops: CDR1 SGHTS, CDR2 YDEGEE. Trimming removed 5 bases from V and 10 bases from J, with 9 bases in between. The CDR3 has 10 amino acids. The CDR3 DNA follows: TGTGCCAGCAGGAGACAGCGAGCTTTCTTT. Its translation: CASRRQRAFF. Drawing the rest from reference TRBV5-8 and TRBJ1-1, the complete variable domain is EAGVTQSPTHLIKTRGQQATLRCSPISGHTSVYWYQQALGLGLQFLLWYDEGEERNRGNFPPRFSGRQFPNYSSELNVNALELEDSALYLCASRRQRAFFGQGTRLTVV.

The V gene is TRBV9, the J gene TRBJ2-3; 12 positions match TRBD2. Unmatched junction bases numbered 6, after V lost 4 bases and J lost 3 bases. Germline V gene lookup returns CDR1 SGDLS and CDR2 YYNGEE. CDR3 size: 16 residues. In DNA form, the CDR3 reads TGTGCCAGCAGCATTCTAGCGGGGGGGCCGACAGATACGCAGTATTTT. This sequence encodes CASSILAGGPTDTQYF.

The CDR3: CASSVRGGTQYF. CDR3 bases: TGTGCCAGCAGTGTTCGGGGGGGGACCCAGTACTTC. The chain has TRBV2 and TRBJ2-5; 8 bases map to TRBD2. From germline, CDR1 is SNHLY and CDR2 FYNNEI. Unmatched junction bases numbered 2, after V lost 4 bases and J lost 7 bases. This CDR3 comprises 12 residues.

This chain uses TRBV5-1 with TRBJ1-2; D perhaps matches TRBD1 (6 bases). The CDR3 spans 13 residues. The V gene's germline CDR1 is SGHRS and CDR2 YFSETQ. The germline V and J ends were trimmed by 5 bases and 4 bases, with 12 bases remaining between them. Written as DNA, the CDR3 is TGCGCCAGCAGTTATGACAGGACCTATGGCTACACCTTC. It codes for CASSYDRTYGYTF.

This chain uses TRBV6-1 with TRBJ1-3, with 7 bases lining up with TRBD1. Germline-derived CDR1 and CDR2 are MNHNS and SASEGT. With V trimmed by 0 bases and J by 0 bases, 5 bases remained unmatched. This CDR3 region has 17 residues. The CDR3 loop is CASSEATGPPSGNTIYF. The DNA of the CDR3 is TGTGCCAGCAGTGAAGCGACAGGGCCTCCCTCTGGAAACACCATATATTTT.

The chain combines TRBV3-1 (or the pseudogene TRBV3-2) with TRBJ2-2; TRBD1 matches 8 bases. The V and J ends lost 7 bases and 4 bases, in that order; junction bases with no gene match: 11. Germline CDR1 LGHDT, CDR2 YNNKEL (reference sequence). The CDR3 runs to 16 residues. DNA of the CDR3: TGTGCCAGCACCATAATTTCAGGGGGCGGCACCGGGGAGCTGTTTTTT. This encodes CASTIISGGGTGELFF.

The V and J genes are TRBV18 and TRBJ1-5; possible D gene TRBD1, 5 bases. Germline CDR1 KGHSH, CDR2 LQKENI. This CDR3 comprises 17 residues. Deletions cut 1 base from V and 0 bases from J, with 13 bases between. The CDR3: CASSPRARESSNQPQHF. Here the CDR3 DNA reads TGTGCCAGCTCACCACGTGCCAGGGAAAGTAGCAATCAGCCCCAGCATTTT.

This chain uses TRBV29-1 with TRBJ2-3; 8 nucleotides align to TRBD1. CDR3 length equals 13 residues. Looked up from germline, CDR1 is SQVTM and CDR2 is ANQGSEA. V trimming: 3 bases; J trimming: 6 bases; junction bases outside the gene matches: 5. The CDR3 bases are TGCAGCGTTGAGGGACAGGCTTTCGATACGCAGTATTTT. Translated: CSVEGQAFDTQYF.

Written as DNA, the CDR3 is TGCGCCAGCAGCCAAGATCGTAGGGGGCGGTGGACTGAAGCTTTCTTT. Its protein product is CASSQDRRGRWTEAFF. The gene calls are TRBV4-1 and TRBJ1-1; 7 bases line up with TRBD1. J was trimmed by 5 bases and V by 0 bases; bases with no gene match: 9. Germline-derived CDR1 and CDR2 are MGHRA and YSYEKL. The CDR3 sequence is 16 residues long.

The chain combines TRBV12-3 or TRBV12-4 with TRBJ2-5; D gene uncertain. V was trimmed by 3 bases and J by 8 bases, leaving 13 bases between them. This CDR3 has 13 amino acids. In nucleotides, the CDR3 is TGTGCCAGCAGTTTCGCTAACCCCGGTACCCAGTACTTC. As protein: CASSFANPGTQYF.

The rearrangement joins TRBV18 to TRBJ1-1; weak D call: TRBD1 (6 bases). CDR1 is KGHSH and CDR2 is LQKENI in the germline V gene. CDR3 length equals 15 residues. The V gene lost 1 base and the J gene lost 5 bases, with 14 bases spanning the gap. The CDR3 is CASSPLQGMRTEAFF. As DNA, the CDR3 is TGTGCCAGCTCACCACTTCAGGGGATGAGAACTGAAGCTTTCTTT.